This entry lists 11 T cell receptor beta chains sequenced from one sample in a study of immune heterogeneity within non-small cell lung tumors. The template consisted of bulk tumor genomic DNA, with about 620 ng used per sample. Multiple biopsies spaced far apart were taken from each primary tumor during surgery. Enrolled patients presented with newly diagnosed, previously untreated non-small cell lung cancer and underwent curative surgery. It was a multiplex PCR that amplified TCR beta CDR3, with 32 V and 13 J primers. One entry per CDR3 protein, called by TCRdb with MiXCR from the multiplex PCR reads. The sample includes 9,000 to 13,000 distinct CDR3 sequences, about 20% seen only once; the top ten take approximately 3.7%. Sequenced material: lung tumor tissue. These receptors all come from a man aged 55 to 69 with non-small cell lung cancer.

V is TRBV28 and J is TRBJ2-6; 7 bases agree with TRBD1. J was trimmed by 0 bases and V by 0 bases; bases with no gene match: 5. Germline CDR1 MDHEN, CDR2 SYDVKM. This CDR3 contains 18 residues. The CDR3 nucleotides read TGTGCCAGCAGTTTATGGGCAGGGGGAGACTCTGGGGCCAACGTCCTGACTTTC. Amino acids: CASSLWAGGDSGANVLTF. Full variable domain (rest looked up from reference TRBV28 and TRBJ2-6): DVKVTQSSRYLVKRTGEKVFLECVQDMDHENMFWYRQDPGLGLRLIYFSYDVKMKEKGDIPEGYSVSREKKERFSLILESASTNQTSMYLCASSLWAGGDSGANVLTFGAGSRLTVL.

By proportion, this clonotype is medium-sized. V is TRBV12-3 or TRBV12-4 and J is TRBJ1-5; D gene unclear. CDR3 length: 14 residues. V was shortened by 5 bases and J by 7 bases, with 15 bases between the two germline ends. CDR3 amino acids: CASSALRVGQPQHF. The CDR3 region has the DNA TGTGCCAGCAGTGCCTTAAGGGTGGGGCAGCCCCAGCATTTT.

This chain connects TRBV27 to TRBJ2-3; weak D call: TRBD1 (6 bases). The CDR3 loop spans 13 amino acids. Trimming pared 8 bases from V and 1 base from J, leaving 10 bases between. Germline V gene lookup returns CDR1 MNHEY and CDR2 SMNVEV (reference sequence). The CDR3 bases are TGTGCCAGCGGAAGGACAGGCACAGATACGCAGTATTTT. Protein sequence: CASGRTGTDTQYF.

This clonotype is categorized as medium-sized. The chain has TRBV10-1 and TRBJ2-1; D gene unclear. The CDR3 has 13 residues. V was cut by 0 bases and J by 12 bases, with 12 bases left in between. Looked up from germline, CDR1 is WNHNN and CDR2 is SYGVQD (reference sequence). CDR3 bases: TGCGCCAGCAGTGAGTCGTCGAGTTTTTTGCAGTTCTTC. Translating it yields CASSESSSFLQFF.

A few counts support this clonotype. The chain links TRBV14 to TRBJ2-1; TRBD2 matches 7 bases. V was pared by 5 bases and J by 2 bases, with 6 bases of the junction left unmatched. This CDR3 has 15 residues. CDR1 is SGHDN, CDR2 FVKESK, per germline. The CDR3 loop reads CASSIGDYTYNEQFF. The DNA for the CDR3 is TGTGCCAGCAGCATCGGGGACTATACCTACAATGAGCAGTTCTTC.

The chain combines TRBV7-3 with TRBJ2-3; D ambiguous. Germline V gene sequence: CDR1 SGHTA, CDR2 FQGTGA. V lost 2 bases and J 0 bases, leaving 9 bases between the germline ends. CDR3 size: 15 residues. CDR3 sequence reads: CASSLSLLSTDTQYF. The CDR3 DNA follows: TGTGCCAGCAGCTTATCGTTGCTGAGCACAGATACGCAGTATTTT.

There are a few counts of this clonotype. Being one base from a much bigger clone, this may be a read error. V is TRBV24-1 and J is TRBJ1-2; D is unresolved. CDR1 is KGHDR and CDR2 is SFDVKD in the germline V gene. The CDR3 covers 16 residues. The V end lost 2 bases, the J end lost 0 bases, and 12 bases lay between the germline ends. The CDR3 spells CATSDSASRANYGYTF. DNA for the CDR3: TGTGCCACCAGTGATTCCGCGAGCCGAGCTAACTATGGCTACACCTTC.

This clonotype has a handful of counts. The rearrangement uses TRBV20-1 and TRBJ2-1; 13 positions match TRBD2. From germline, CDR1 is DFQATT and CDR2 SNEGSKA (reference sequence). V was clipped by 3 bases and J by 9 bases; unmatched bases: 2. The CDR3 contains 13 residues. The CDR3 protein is CSARGLAGTEQFF. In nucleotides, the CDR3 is TGCAGTGCTAGGGGACTAGCGGGAACTGAGCAGTTCTTC.

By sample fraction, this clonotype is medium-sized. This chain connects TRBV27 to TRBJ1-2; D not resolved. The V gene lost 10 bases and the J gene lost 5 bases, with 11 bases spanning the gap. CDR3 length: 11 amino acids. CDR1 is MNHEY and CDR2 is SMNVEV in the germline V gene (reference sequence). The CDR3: CATEPDYGYTF. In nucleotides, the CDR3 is TGTGCCACCGAACCCGATTATGGCTACACCTTC.

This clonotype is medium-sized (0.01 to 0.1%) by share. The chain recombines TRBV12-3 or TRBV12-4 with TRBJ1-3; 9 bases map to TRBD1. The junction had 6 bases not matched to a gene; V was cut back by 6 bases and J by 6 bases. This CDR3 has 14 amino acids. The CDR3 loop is CASRGQGLPNTIYF. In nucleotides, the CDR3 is TGTGCCAGCAGGGGACAGGGATTGCCAAACACCATATATTTT.

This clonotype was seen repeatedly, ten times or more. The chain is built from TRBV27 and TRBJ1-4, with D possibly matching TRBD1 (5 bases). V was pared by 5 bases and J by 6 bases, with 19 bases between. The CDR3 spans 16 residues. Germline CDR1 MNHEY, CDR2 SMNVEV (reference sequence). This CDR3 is CASSPWTSVTHEKLFF. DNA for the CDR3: TGTGCCAGCAGTCCGTGGACATCCGTAACCCATGAAAAACTGTTTTTT.